These 30 T cell receptor beta chains share one sample of origin, sequenced in a study of control samples from healthy donors and cancer patients. Sequenced by immunoSEQ multiplex PCR; TCRdb stores in-frame clones only, minus some. Among 26,000 or so clones, roughly 91% were seen once, and the ten largest hold about 12%. The sequencing sample was made of PBMCs. The receptors here all came from a man in his forties or fifties with lung cancer.

This clone has just one count. V gene TRBV3-1 (or the pseudogene TRBV3-2) combines with J gene TRBJ2-5; 9 positions match TRBD1. J lost 0 bases, V lost 6 bases, and 8 bases had no gene match. CDR3 length equals 16 residues. Germline V gene sequence: CDR1 LGHDT, CDR2 YNNKEL (reference sequence). As DNA, the CDR3 is TGTGCCAGCAGTGAATACGGACAGGGGAACCAAGAGACCCAGTACTTC. Amino acid sequence: CASSEYGQGNQETQYF.

The V call is TRBV18, the J call TRBJ2-2; D not certain. Trimming took off 6 bases at V and 2 bases at J, with 16 bases between the two ends. This CDR3 comprises 16 residues. CDR1 and CDR2 (germline): KGHSH, LQKENI. Here the CDR3 DNA reads TGTGCCAGCTCTACTCAAGGGCTACTAAACACCGGGGAGCTGTTTTTT. Residues: CASSTQGLLNTGELFF.

The chain couples TRBV7-2 to TRBJ1-2; D perhaps matches TRBD1 (5 bases). CDR3 length equals 14 residues. Per the germline V gene, CDR1 is SGHTA and CDR2 is FQGNSA. Between the trimmed V and J ends, which lost 6 bases and 6 bases, there was a span of 17 bases. The CDR3 DNA is TGTGCCAGCAGTAGCGGGACGGTTTCTGATGGCTACACCTTC. Amino acids: CASSSGTVSDGYTF.

The CDR3 region is CASSLTGGDTQYF. As DNA, the CDR3 is TGTGCCAGCAGCTTAACAGGGGGCGATACGCAGTATTTT. The rearrangement joins TRBV7-2 to TRBJ2-3, with 9 positions matching TRBD1. J lost 6 bases, V lost 2 bases, and 0 bases had no gene match. Germline CDR1 and CDR2: SGHTA and FQGNSA. The CDR3 length is 13 residues. Full variable domain (outside the CDR3, taken from reference TRBV7-2 and TRBJ2-3): GAGVSQSPSNKVTEKGKDVELRCDPISGHTALYWYRQSLGQGLEFLIYFQGNSAPDKSGLPSDRFSAERTGGSVSTLTIQRTQQEDSAVYLCASSLTGGDTQYFGPGTRLTVL.

V usage is TRBV27 and J usage is TRBJ1-4; D gene uncertain. The germline gives CDR1 MNHEY, CDR2 SMNVEV (reference sequence). V lost 4 bases, J lost 0 bases, and 9 bases lay in between. This CDR3 is 15 amino acids long. CDR3 sequence reads: CASSSVPATNEKLFF. The DNA for the CDR3 is TGTGCCAGCAGTTCTGTACCGGCAACTAATGAAAAACTGTTTTTT.

This rearrangement joins TRBV7-9 to TRBJ2-7; 9 positions match TRBD1. Germline V gives CDR1 SEHNR, CDR2 FQNEAQ (reference sequence). With V trimmed by 1 base and J by 7 bases, 8 bases remained unmatched. The CDR3 runs 15 residues. CDR3 protein: CASSLVADRGREQYF. The CDR3 DNA reads TGTGCCAGCAGCTTAGTCGCGGACAGGGGCAGGGAGCAGTACTTC.

The chain couples TRBV2 to TRBJ1-3; tentatively, D is TRBD1 (5 bases). The CDR3 has 16 amino acids. Trimming took 6 bases from V and 3 from J, leaving 18 bases between them. In germline, CDR1 is SNHLY, CDR2 FYNNEI. The DNA of the CDR3 is TGTGCCAGCAGCCCGCAGGGAGGGTTAAATGGAAACACCATATATTTT. Protein product: CASSPQGGLNGNTIYF.

The table lists this clone with a count of one. The V and J genes are TRBV12-3 or TRBV12-4 and TRBJ1-2, with D hard to call. The CDR3 contains 13 residues. V was pared by 3 bases and J by 2 bases, with 7 bases between. CDR3: CASSFERNYGYTF. The CDR3 DNA is TGTGCCAGCAGTTTCGAGCGGAACTATGGCTACACCTTC.

The V call is TRBV5-8, the J call TRBJ1-2, with TRBD1 as a possible D gene (5 bases). The V gene's germline CDR1 is SGHTS and CDR2 YDEGEE. This CDR3 spans 14 amino acids. Trimming took off 3 bases at V and 2 bases at J, with 11 bases between the two ends. CDR3 protein: CASSYHPGNYGYTF. The CDR3 nucleotides are TGTGCCAGCAGCTACCACCCAGGGAACTATGGCTACACCTTC.

This chain uses TRBV28 with TRBJ2-7; tentatively, D is TRBD2 (6 bases). Trimming left V 3 bases short and J 0 bases short, with 6 bases between. The CDR3 length is 13 residues. In germline, CDR1 is MDHEN, CDR2 SYDVKM. The CDR3 nucleotides are TGTGCCAGCAGTTTCGGGGGCTCCTACGAGCAGTACTTC. As protein: CASSFGGSYEQYF.

The gene calls are TRBV11-3 and TRBJ2-3; TRBD2 matches at 10 bases. The trim removed 5 bases at V and 6 bases at J, leaving 8 bases unmatched. The CDR3 contains 15 residues. Per germline, CDR1 SGHNT and CDR2 YENEEA. CDR3 residues: CASSLSGGAWDTQYF. The CDR3, as DNA: TGTGCCAGCAGCCTAAGCGGGGGGGCCTGGGATACGCAGTATTTT.

The chain combines TRBV11-3 with TRBJ2-5; D tentatively reads TRBD1 or TRBD2 (5 bases each). Germline assignment: CDR1 SGHNT and CDR2 YENEEA. V was shortened by 5 bases and J by 4 bases, with 11 bases between the two germline ends. CDR3 size: 13 residues. The CDR3 loop reads CASSRGVAETQYF. DNA of the CDR3: TGTGCCAGCAGCCGAGGGGTTGCAGAGACCCAGTACTTC. Full variable domain (outside the CDR3, taken from reference TRBV11-3 and TRBJ2-5): EAGVVQSPRYKIIEKKQPVAFWCNPISGHNTLYWYLQNLGQGPELLIRYENEEAVDDSQLPKDRFSAERLKGVDSTLKIQPAELGDSAVYLCASSRGVAETQYFGPGTRLLVL.

The chain carries TRBV3-1 (or the pseudogene TRBV3-2) and TRBJ2-5, with D possibly TRBD1 on 6 matching bases. This CDR3 region has 18 residues. Trimming removed 2 bases from V and 4 bases from J, with 23 bases in between. In germline, CDR1 is LGHDT, CDR2 YNNKEL (reference sequence). CDR3 amino acids: CASSQSLRRQVNGETQYF. The CDR3 DNA reads as TGTGCCAGCAGCCAAAGTCTTCGAAGACAGGTAAACGGAGAGACCCAGTACTTC.

This chain links TRBV6-5 with TRBJ1-4, with D perhaps matching TRBD1 (5 bases). The V and J ends lost 2 bases and 4 bases respectively, with 8 bases between them. Looked up from germline, CDR1 is MNHEY and CDR2 is SVGAGI. The CDR3 runs to 14 residues. The CDR3 DNA follows: TGTGCCAGCAGTTACGGTCAGGGTAATGAAAAACTGTTTTTT. This sequence encodes CASSYGQGNEKLFF.

This chain connects TRBV5-5 to TRBJ1-5; 8 positions match TRBD1. Germline loops: CDR1 SGHKS, CDR2 YYEKEE (reference sequence). The CDR3 is 16 residues long. J lost 5 bases, V lost 4 bases, and 11 bases had no gene match. The CDR3 sequence is CASSINTGGNDQPQHF. As DNA, the CDR3 is TGTGCCAGCAGCATCAATACAGGGGGAAACGATCAGCCCCAGCATTTT.

CDR3 region: CASRDGTGGKLFF. The CDR3, as DNA: TGTGCCAGCAGGGACGGGACAGGTGGAAAACTGTTTTTT. The rearrangement joins TRBV2 to TRBJ1-4, with TRBD1 matching 8 bases. Trimming removed 6 bases from V and 10 bases from J; junction bases left unmatched: 7. Germline-derived CDR1 and CDR2 are SNHLY and FYNNEI. The CDR3 contains 13 residues.

The CDR3 region is CASSDSSYNEQFF. The DNA for the CDR3 is TGCGCCAGCAGTGACAGCTCCTACAATGAGCAGTTCTTC. The chain joins TRBV10-1 to TRBJ2-1, with D unresolved. Germline-derived CDR1 and CDR2 are WNHNN and SYGVQD (reference sequence). Trimming took off 3 bases at V and 0 bases at J, with 3 bases between the two ends. CDR3 length: 13 residues.

The gene calls are TRBV28 and TRBJ2-7; TRBD1 agrees at 12 bases. This CDR3 is 12 amino acids long. With 8 bases clipped from V and 5 bases from J, the junction kept 1 base outside the gene matches. Germline loops: CDR1 MDHEN, CDR2 SYDVKM. The CDR3 DNA follows: TGTGCCAGCGGGACAGGGGGCCACGAGCAGTACTTC. As protein: CASGTGGHEQYF.

The V gene is TRBV7-8, the J gene TRBJ2-7; TRBD1 matches 7 bases. Germline V CDR1 and CDR2: SGHVS, FQNEAQ. The CDR3 is 14 amino acids. J gave up 0 bases and V 5 bases, and 4 bases lay outside the gene matches. The CDR3 region is CASSGTGDSYEQYF. CDR3 nucleotides: TGTGCCAGCAGCGGAACAGGGGACTCCTACGAGCAGTACTTC.

This chain connects TRBV5-4 to TRBJ2-7; 8 bases agree with TRBD1. Unmatched junction bases numbered 1, after V lost 0 bases and J lost 2 bases. Germline V gene data show CDR1 as SGHNT and CDR2 as YYREEE (reference sequence). This CDR3 contains 14 residues. DNA of the CDR3: TGTGCCAGCAGCTTGGGGACAGGGACCTACGAGCAGTACTTC. Amino acids: CASSLGTGTYEQYF.

In nucleotides, the CDR3 is TGTGCCAGCAGCCGGGAGTTGGGGACCCAGTACTTC. Its translation is CASSRELGTQYF. The V call is TRBV5-6, the J call TRBJ2-5; a possible D gene is TRBD2 (6 bases). The V end lost 4 bases, the J end lost 7 bases, and 11 bases lay between the germline ends. CDR1 is SGHDT, CDR2 YYEEEE, per germline. This CDR3 is built from 12 residues.

Points on this clone: At one end the junction does not follow the germline gene, possibly because of a read error. The chain couples TRBV6-4 to TRBJ1-2, with D perhaps matching TRBD1 (5 bases). The germline V gene has CDR1 MRHNA and CDR2 SNTAGT. The CDR3 sequence is 12 residues long. CDR3 bases: TGTGCCAGCACCATGGGGCAGCACAGCTCTAATTTC. This codes for CASTMGQHSSNF.

This sequence joins TRBV6-2 or TRBV6-3 and TRBJ1-1; D not certain. Trimming left V 3 bases short and J 3 bases short, with 14 bases between. The CDR3 length is 15 residues. CDR1 and CDR2 from the germline V gene are MNHEY and SVGEGT. The CDR3 protein is CASSYLGPPDTEAFF. The CDR3 coding sequence is TGTGCCAGCAGTTATTTAGGTCCTCCGGACACTGAAGCTTTCTTT.

The rearrangement uses TRBV7-9 and TRBJ2-7; the D is unclear. This CDR3 has 15 residues. CDR1 is SEHNR, CDR2 FQNEAQ, per germline (reference sequence). V lost 5 bases and J lost 4, with 18 bases in between. CDR3 residues: CASSRTYMGIYEQYF. The CDR3 DNA is TGTGCCAGCAGCCGAACGTATATGGGGATATACGAGCAGTACTTC.

The genes are TRBV29-1 and TRBJ1-1; D is perhaps TRBD1 (5 bases). Trimming left V 6 bases short and J 3 bases short, with 14 bases between. CDR1 is SQVTM, CDR2 ANQGSEA, per germline. There are 13 residues in the CDR3. The CDR3 bases are TGCAGCGTGGAAATCGGACATTACACTGAAGCTTTCTTT. It specifies CSVEIGHYTEAFF.

The chain joins TRBV7-3 to TRBJ1-1, with a tentative D call TRBD1 (6 bases). The germline V and J ends were trimmed by 0 bases and 7 bases, with 9 bases remaining between them. The CDR3 consists of 13 residues. Per the germline V gene, CDR1 is SGHTA and CDR2 is FQGTGA. CDR3 coding DNA: TGTGCCAGCAGCTTAACAGGGGGAAATGAAGCTTTCTTT. Its protein is CASSLTGGNEAFF.

V usage is TRBV2 and J usage is TRBJ1-3, with D possibly being TRBD1 (6 bases). The ends were cut back, 3 bases at V and 4 bases at J, with 10 bases in the middle. The CDR3 consists of 14 residues. CDR1 SNHLY and CDR2 FYNNEI come from the germline V gene. The CDR3 DNA sequence: TGTGCCAGCAGTGACGACAGGCTGGGAAACACCATATATTTT. Amino acid sequence: CASSDDRLGNTIYF.

The V and J genes are TRBV18 and TRBJ2-5; 8 bases are a match to TRBD2. Germline loops: CDR1 KGHSH, CDR2 LQKENI. After removal of 4 bases from V and 1 base from J, the junction contained 11 bases not matched to a gene. There are 17 residues in the CDR3. The CDR3 sequence is CASSRPGGSGGQETQYF. DNA for the CDR3: TGTGCCAGCTCACGGCCCGGAGGAAGCGGGGGCCAAGAGACCCAGTACTTC.

The J gene is TRBJ1-5, the V gene TRBV7-3; D remains unclear. Deletions cut 2 bases from V and 0 bases from J, with 2 bases between. This CDR3 comprises 13 residues. Germline CDR1 and CDR2: SGHTA and FQGTGA. CDR3 protein: CASSLDSNQPQHF. CDR3 DNA sequence: TGTGCCAGCAGCTTAGATAGCAATCAGCCCCAGCATTTT.

The genes are TRBV11-3 and TRBJ2-2; D possibly matches TRBD1 or TRBD2 (5 bases each). Trimming took 0 bases from V and 6 from J, leaving 8 bases between them. Looked up from germline, CDR1 is SGHNT and CDR2 is YENEEA. The CDR3 consists of 14 residues. The CDR3 here is CASSLESGPGELFF. CDR3 nucleotides: TGTGCCAGCAGCTTAGAGTCGGGGCCCGGGGAGCTGTTTTTT.